This T cell receptor beta chain originates from a study of blood T cells in healthy people across ages. Overall study findings and caveats: In long-lived donors, naive CD4+ cell counts and diversity exceeded those of aged donors.

It was with a sample-barcoded 5' primer and a J-beta primer mix that a second PCR of roughly 6 to 12 cycles was run. Each sample yielded at least 2.5 million CDR3-containing paired-end reads. TCRdb called the 5' RACE reads again in MiXCR, with one record for every CDR3 protein. The data contain about a million distinct CDR3 sequences, 30% to 40% of them seen just once; the ten biggest clones take up less than 15%. V was trimmed by 1 base and J by 8 bases, leaving 12 bases between them. Germline loops: CDR1 DFQATT, CDR2 SNEGSKA (reference sequence). The CDR3 contains 13 residues. Remarks on this clonotype: Antigen: not known.

This sequence was found in a young man in good health. The chain recombines TRBV20-1 with TRBJ2-1; tentative D call: TRBD2 (5 bases). Sample: blood. The CDR3 sequence: CSARVPSSDEQFF. CDR3 sequence (DNA): TGCAGTGCTAGAGTGCCTAGCTCCGATGAGCAGTTCTTC.